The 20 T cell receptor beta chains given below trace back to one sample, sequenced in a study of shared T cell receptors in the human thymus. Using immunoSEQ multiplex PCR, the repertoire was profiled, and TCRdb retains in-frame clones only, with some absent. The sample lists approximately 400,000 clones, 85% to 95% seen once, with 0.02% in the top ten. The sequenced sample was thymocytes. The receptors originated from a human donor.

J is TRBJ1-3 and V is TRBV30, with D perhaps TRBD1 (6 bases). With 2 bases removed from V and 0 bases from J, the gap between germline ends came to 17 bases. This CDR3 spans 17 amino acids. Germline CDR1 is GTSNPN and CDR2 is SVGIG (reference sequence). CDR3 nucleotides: TGTGCCTGGAGTTCCTACGCCTGGGACACCTCTGGAAACACCATATATTTT. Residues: CAWSSYAWDTSGNTIYF.

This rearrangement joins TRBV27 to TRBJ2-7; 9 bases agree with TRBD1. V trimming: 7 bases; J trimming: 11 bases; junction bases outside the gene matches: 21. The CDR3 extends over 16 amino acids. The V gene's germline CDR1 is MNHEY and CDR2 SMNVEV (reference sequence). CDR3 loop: CASTPGWGQGFVRKYF. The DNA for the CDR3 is TGTGCCAGCACCCCGGGCTGGGGACAGGGCTTCGTTAGAAAGTACTTC.

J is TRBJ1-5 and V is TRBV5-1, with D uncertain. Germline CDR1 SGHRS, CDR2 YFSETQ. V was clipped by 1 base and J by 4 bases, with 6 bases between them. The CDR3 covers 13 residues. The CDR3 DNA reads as TGCGCCAGCAGCTTGTGGCCAAATCAGCCCCAGCATTTT. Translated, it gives CASSLWPNQPQHF.

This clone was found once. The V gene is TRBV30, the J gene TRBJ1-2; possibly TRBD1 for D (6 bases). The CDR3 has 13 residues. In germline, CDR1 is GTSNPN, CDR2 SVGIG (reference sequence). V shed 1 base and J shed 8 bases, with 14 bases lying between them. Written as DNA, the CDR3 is TGTGCCTGGAGTGCCACTTACAGGGTCGGCTACACCTTC. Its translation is CAWSATYRVGYTF.

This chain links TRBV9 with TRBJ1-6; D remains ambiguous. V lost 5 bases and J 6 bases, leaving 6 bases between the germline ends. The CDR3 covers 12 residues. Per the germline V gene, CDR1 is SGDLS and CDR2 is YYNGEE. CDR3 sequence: CASSSCNSPLHF. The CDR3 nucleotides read TGTGCCAGCAGTTCGTGTAATTCACCCCTCCACTTT.

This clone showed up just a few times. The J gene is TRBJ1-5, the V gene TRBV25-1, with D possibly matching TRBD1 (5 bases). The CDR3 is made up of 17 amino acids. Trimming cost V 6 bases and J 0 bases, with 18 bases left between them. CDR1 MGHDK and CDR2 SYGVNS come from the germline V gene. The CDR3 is CASRAAGTEYSNQPQHF. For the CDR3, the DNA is TGTGCCAGCAGAGCCGCCGGGACGGAGTATAGCAATCAGCCCCAGCATTTT.

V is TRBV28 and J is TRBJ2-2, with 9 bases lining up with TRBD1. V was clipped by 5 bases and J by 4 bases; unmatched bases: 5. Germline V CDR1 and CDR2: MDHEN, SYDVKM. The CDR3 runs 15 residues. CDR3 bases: TGTGCCAGCAGTGCTACAGGGGGCCGCACCGGGGAGCTGTTTTTT. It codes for CASSATGGRTGELFF.

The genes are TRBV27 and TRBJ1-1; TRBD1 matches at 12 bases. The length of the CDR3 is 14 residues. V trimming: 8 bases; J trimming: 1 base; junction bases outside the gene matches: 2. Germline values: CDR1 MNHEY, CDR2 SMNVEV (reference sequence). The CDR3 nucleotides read TGTGCCAGCGGGACAGGGGGCTCGAACACTGAAGCTTTCTTT. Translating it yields CASGTGGSNTEAFF.

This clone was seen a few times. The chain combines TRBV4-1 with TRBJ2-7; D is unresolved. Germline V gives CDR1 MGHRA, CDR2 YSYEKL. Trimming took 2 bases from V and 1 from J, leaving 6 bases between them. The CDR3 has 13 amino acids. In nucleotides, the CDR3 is TGCGCCAGCAGCCAACGGCCGTCCTACGAGCAGTACTTC. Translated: CASSQRPSYEQYF.

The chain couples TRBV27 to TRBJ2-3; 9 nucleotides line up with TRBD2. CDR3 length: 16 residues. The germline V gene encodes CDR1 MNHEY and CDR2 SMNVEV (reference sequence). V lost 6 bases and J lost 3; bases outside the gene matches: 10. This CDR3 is CASSLGAGGRTDTQYF. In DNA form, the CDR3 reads TGTGCCAGCAGCTTAGGGGCGGGAGGGAGGACAGATACGCAGTATTTT.

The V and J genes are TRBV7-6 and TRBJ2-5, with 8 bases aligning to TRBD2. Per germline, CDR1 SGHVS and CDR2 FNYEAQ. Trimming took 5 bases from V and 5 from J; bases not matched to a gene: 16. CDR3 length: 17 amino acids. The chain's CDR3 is CASSRLGRAGGRETQYF. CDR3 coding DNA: TGTGCCAGCAGCCGCTTAGGACGGGCGGGAGGAAGGGAGACCCAGTACTTC.

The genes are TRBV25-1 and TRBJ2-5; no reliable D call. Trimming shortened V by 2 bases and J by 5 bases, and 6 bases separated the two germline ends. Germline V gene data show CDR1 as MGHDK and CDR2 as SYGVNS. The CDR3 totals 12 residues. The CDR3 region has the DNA TGTGCCAGCAGTGAACAACGGGAGACCCAGTACTTC. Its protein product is CASSEQRETQYF.

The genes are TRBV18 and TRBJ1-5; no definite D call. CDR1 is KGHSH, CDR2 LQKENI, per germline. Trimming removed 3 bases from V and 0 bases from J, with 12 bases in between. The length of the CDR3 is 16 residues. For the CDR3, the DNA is TGTGCCAGCTCACCTATACCTACCCATAGCAATCAGCCCCAGCATTTT. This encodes CASSPIPTHSNQPQHF.

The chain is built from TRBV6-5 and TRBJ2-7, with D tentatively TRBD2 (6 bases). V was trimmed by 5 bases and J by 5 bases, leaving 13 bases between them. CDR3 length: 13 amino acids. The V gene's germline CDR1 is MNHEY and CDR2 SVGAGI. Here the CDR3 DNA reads TGTGCCAGCAGTCCGGAGGGGAACCACGAGCAGTACTTC. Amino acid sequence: CASSPEGNHEQYF.

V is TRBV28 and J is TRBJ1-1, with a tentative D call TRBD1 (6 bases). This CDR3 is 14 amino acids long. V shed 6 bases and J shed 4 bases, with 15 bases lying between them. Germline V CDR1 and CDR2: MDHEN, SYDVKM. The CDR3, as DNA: TGTGCCAGCAGATTAACAGGGAGGCGCACTGAAGCTTTCTTT. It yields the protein CASRLTGRRTEAFF.

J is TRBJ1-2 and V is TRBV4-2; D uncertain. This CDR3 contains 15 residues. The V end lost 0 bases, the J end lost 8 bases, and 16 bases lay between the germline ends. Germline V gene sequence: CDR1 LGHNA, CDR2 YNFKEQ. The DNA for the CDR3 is TGTGCCAGCAGCCAAGATCCCACGGGTGGGTCGGGCTACACCTTC. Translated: CASSQDPTGGSGYTF.

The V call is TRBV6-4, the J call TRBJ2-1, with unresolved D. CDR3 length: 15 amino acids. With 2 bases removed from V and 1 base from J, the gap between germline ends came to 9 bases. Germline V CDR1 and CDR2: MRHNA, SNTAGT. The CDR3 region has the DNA TGTGCCAGCAGTGACCCTTGGGGTTCCTACAATGAGCAGTTCTTC. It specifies CASSDPWGSYNEQFF.

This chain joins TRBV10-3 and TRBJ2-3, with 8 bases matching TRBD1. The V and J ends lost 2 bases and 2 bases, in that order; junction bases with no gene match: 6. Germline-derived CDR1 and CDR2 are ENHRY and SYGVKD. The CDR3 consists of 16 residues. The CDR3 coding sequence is TGTGCCATCAGTGAGCCGGGACAGGATTTCACAGATACGCAGTATTTT. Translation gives CAISEPGQDFTDTQYF.

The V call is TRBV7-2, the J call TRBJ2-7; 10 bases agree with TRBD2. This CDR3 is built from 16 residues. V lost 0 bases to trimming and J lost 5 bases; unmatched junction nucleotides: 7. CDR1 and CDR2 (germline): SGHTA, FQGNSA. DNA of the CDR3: TGTGCCAGCAGCTTAGCGCTCGAGCGGGAGGGTAACGAGCAGTACTTC. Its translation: CASSLALEREGNEQYF. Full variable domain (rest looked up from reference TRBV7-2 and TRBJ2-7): GAGVSQSPSNKVTEKGKDVELRCDPISGHTALYWYRQSLGQGLEFLIYFQGNSAPDKSGLPSDRFSAERTGGSVSTLTIQRTQQEDSAVYLCASSLALEREGNEQYFGPGTRLTVT.

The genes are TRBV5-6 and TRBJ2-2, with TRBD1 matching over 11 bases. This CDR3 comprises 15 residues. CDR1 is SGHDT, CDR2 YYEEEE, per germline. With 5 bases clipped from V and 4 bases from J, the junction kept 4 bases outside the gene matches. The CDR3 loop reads CASRRGQGGTGELFF. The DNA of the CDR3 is TGTGCCAGCAGGCGGGGACAGGGGGGCACCGGGGAGCTGTTTTTT.